The T cell receptor beta chain under discussion was sequenced for a study of T cells in Graves' hyperthyroidism and ophthalmopathy. Study-wide context: Staff took peripheral blood when the initial diagnosis was made, before any treatment began. Overall study results and limits: Model output signaled ophthalmopathy a median 6.5 months ahead of onset. Most thyroid clonotypes expanded above 0.001 were also detected in blood.

This clonotype was counted ten times or more. Antigen specificity is unknown. The V gene lost 0 bases and the J gene lost 0 bases, with 5 bases spanning the gap. Germline V gene data show CDR1 as DFQATT and CDR2 as SNEGSKA (reference sequence). The length of the CDR3 is 13 residues. Clinical symptoms, serum thyroxine, TRAb, thyroid ultrasound and orbital computed tomography informed diagnoses. RNA transcripts were the template for amplifying TCR beta CDR3 regions. First-round RT-PCR with HTBI primers amplified the TCR CDR3 region. MiXCR, run by TCRdb on the multiplex PCR reads, gives a single entry per CDR3 protein. Of fewer than 600,000 distinct CDR3 sequences listed, around 15% are singletons.

The TCR originated in a woman in her thirties or forties with Graves' hyperthyroidism. Input material: blood. V is TRBV20-1 and J is TRBJ1-2, with no clear D. CDR3 residues: CSARDRPNYGYTF. For the CDR3, the DNA is TGCAGTGCTAGAGATCGACCTAACTATGGCTACACCTTC.